The present TCR beta chain was sequenced within a study of molecular identifiers for immune sequencing clone quantification. About the research overall: With replicates, the RNA of about 20,000 or 100,000 naive CD8 cells was split five ways and four were sequenced.

This clonotype showed up many times. CDR1 and CDR2 from the germline V gene are MDHEN and SYDVKM. Trimming removed 8 bases from V and 5 bases from J, with 12 bases in between. The CDR3 length is 13 residues. With listed TCR primers and previously described methods, bulk TCR libraries were prepared. TCRdb ran MiXCR on the PCR reads and lists one entry per CDR3 protein. The profile shows about 640,000 distinct CDR3 sequences, just under 20% of them singletons. The sequenced sample was naive CD8+ T cells from blood, with Jurkat cell RNA spiked in. Indicated subset: FACS-sorted CD8+CD4-CCR7+CD45RA+ naive T cells. The sequence derives from a human donor in good health. Some libraries in this study had Jurkat cell RNA spiked in. V gene TRBV28 combines with J gene TRBJ1-4; possibly TRBD1 for D (5 bases). DNA of the CDR3: TGTGCCAGCGGGGGGTCGATGAATGAAAAACTGTTTTTT. Its translation is CASGGSMNEKLFF.